This passage covers 5 T cell receptor beta chains from one sample sequenced in a study of vaccination effects on CD4 cells after COVID-19 (dated by TCRdb to about 2022). In the ViraFEST assay, PBMC were stimulated with viral peptide pools, and TCR sequencing was then used to find antigen-specific CD4+ T cell clonotypes based on their expansion. After approximately eleven days of culture, CD4+ T cells were isolated with the EasySep CD4+ T cell isolation kit. Which antigens these TCRs recognize remains unknown. The library was obtained by the immunoSEQ multiplex PCR assay. TCRdb took over this immuneACCESS table, retaining in-frame rearrangements with V and J assigned. Such tables are incomplete; in checked studies, under half of the missing clones stem from an unresolved V gene, and the remainder is unexplained. For this sample the table gives some 14,000 clones, of which around 76% were detected only once. Together, the top ten hold under 30% of the sample.

Here the sequenced sample was CD4+ T cells from PBMCs cultured with HCoV-229E spike peptides, taken before COVID-19 vaccination. This specimen's cell subset or site label, interpreted: HCoV-229E spike overlapping peptide pool stimulation. These receptor sequences come from a human donor who received a COVID-19 vaccine.

The chain links TRBV4-3 to TRBJ2-2; possible D gene TRBD1, 5 bases. Germline-derived CDR1 and CDR2 are LGHNA and YSLEER. The V and J ends lost 1 base and 1 base respectively, with 16 bases between them. The CDR3 is made up of 18 amino acids. This CDR3 is CASSQVRIGARNTGELFF. The CDR3 bases are TGCGCCAGCAGCCAAGTAAGGATAGGGGCGAGGAACACCGGGGAGCTGTTTTTT.

CDR3 in amino acids: CARARDRGNTGELFF. DNA for the CDR3: TGTGCCAGGGCAAGGGACAGGGGGAACACCGGGGAGCTGTTTTTT. The V and J genes are TRBV5-5 and TRBJ2-2; TRBD1 matches at 10 bases. Germline V CDR1 and CDR2: SGHKS, YYEKEE (reference sequence). The CDR3 has 15 residues. Trimming took 8 bases from V and 1 from J; bases not matched to a gene: 5.

CDR3 bases: TGTGCCAGCAGCCCAGACAGGGGGCCATCCTACGAGCAGTACTTC. This translates into CASSPDRGPSYEQYF. The rearrangement links TRBV7-2 to TRBJ2-7; 10 bases align to TRBD1. CDR1 SGHTA and CDR2 FQGNSA come from the germline V gene. Trimming took 5 bases from V and 1 from J; bases not matched to a gene: 5. The length of the CDR3 is 15 residues.

J is TRBJ1-4 and V is TRBV6-5; 7 bases are shared with TRBD1. Germline CDR1 and CDR2: MNHEY and SVGAGI. J gave up 10 bases and V 3 bases, and 8 bases lay outside the gene matches. The CDR3 has 14 amino acids. This chain's CDR3 is CASSYTGEVLKLFF. The CDR3 nucleotides read TGTGCCAGCAGTTATACAGGGGAAGTTTTAAAACTGTTTTTT.

In its sample, this clone was seen a few times. The J gene is TRBJ2-1, the V gene TRBV10-1; D is uncertain. V was shortened by 6 bases and J by 4 bases, with 16 bases between the two germline ends. Germline CDR1 reads WNHNN; CDR2 reads SYGVQD (reference sequence). This CDR3 is built from 15 residues. The CDR3 loop reads CASRYRSPYYNEQFF. The CDR3 coding sequence is TGCGCCAGCAGGTACAGATCCCCCTATTACAATGAGCAGTTCTTC.